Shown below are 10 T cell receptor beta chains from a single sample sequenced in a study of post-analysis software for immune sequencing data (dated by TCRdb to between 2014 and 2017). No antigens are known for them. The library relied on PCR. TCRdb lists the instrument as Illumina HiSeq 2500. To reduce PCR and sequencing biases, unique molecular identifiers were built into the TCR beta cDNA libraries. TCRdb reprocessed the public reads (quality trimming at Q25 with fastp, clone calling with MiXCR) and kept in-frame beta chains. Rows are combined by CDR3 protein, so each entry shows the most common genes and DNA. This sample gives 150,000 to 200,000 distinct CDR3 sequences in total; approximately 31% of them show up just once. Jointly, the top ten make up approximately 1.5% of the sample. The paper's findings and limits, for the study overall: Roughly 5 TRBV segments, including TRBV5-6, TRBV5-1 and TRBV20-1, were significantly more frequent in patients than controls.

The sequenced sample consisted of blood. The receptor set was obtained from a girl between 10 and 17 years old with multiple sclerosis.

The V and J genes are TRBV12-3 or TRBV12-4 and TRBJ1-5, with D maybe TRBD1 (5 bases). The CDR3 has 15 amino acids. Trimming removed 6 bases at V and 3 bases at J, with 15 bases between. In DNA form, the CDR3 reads TGTGCCAGCAGCCCTACCGGGACCCACAATCAGCCCCAGCATTTT. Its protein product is CASSPTGTHNQPQHF.

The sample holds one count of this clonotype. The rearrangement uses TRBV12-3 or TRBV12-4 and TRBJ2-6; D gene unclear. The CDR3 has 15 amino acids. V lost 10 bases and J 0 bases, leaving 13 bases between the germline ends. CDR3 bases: TGTGCCAACCGATTACCTACCTCTGGGGCCAACGTCCTGACTTTC. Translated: CANRLPTSGANVLTF.

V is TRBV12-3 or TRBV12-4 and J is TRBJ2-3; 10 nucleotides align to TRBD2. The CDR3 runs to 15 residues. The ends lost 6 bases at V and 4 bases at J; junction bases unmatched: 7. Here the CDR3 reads CASRSSGSLSDTQYF. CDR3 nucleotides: TGTGCCAGCAGATCTAGCGGGAGTCTCTCAGATACGCAGTATTTT.

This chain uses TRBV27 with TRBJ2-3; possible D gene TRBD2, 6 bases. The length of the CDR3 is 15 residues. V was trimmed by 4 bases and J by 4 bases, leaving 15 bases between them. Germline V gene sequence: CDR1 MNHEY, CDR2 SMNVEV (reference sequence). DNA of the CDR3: TGTGCCAGCAGTTACCAGCTTTCTAGCGCAGATACGCAGTATTTT. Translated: CASSYQLSSADTQYF.

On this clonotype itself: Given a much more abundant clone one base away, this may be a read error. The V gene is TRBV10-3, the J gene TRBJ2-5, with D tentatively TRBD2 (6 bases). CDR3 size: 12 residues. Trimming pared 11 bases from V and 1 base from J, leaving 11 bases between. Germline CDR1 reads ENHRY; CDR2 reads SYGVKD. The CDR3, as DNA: TGTGCCGGCGGGACCCTCCAAGAGACCCAGTACTTC. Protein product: CAGGTLQETQYF.

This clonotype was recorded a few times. For the CDR3, the DNA is TGTGCCAGCACCCCTAGACACGGAGACACTGAAGCTTTCTTT. Translation gives CASTPRHGDTEAFF. The J gene is TRBJ1-1, the V gene TRBV7-2; D is unresolved. Germline V gene lookup returns CDR1 SGHTA and CDR2 FQGNSA. There are 14 residues in the CDR3. The V gene lost 7 bases and the J gene lost 3 bases, with 15 bases spanning the gap. The whole variable domain, filled in from reference TRBV7-2 and TRBJ1-1, reads GAGVSQSPSNKVTEKGKDVELRCDPISGHTALYWYRQSLGQGLEFLIYFQGNSAPDKSGLPSDRFSAERTGGSVSTLTIQRTQQEDSAVYLCASTPRHGDTEAFFGQGTRLTVV.

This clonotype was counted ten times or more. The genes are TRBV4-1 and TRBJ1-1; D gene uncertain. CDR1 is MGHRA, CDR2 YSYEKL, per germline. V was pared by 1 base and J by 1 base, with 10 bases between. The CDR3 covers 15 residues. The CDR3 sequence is CASSQARARNTEAFF. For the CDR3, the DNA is TGCGCCAGCAGCCAAGCAAGGGCGCGGAACACTGAAGCTTTCTTT.

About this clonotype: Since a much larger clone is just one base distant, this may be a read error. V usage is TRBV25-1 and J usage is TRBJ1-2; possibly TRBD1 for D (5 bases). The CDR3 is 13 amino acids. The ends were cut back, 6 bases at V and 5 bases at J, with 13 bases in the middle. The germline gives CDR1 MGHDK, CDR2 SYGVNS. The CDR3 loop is CASRVGGVYGYTF. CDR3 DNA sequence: TGTGCCAGCAGGGTGGGGGGAGTATATGGCTACACCTTC.

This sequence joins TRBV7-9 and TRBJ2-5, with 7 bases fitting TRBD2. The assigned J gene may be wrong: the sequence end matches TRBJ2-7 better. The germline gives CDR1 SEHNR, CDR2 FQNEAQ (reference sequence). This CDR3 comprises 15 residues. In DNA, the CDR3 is TGTGCCAGCAGCCTCACAAGGAGGGAGGGGTACGAGCAGTACTTC. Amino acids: CASSLTRREGYEQYF.

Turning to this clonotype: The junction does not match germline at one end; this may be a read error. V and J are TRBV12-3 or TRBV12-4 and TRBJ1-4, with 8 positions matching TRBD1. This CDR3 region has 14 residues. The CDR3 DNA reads TGTACCAGCAGTCGACAGGGGTATAATGAAAAACTGTTTTTT. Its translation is CTSSRQGYNEKLFF.